The entry below describes one TCR beta chain. This sample was taken from a study of regulatory T cells in long-lasting Graves disease. Described time point: newly diagnosed GD, antithyroid drugs for less than 3 months. PBMC RNA was the source of the TCR library. V was pared by 5 bases and J by 4 bases, with 17 bases between. The CDR3 has 15 amino acids. The germline CDR1 and CDR2 sequences are SGHAT and FQNNGV. Construction of TCR beta libraries relied on iRepertoire HTBI primers and on Arm-PCR targeting CDR3 regions. In the study's own analysis: Across the samples, identification revealed 55 to 75 TRBV and 12 to 15 TRBJ segments. TCRdb analysed the multiplex PCR reads with MiXCR anew, one entry per CDR3 protein. The V and J calls follow TCRdb's processing rather than the paper's. The sample shows hundreds of thousands of distinct CDR3 sequences, 15% to 20% of them seen only once. The data also belong to a second study, concerning T cells in Graves' hyperthyroidism and ophthalmopathy. From that report: If no ophthalmopathy progression occurred within 18 months, Graves' hyperthyroidism was stable. During a first-round RT-PCR of the TCR CDR3, the HTBI primer set was used.

This receptor was taken from a woman in her twenties or thirties with Graves disease. The chain employs TRBV11-2 and TRBJ2-5; D not resolved. The sequencing used peripheral blood mononuclear cells (PBMCs), collected at new diagnosis, from a patient treated with antithyroid drugs. The CDR3 protein is CASSLNLHTAETQYF. The CDR3 region has the DNA TGTGCCAGCAGCCTCAATTTACATACTGCAGAGACCCAGTACTTC. Full variable domain (missing parts from reference TRBV11-2 and TRBJ2-5): EAGVAQSPRYKIIEKRQSVAFWCNPISGHATLYWYQQILGQGPKLLIQFQNNGVVDDSQLPKDRFSAERLKGVDSTLKIQPAKLEDSAVYLCASSLNLHTAETQYFGPGTRLLVL.